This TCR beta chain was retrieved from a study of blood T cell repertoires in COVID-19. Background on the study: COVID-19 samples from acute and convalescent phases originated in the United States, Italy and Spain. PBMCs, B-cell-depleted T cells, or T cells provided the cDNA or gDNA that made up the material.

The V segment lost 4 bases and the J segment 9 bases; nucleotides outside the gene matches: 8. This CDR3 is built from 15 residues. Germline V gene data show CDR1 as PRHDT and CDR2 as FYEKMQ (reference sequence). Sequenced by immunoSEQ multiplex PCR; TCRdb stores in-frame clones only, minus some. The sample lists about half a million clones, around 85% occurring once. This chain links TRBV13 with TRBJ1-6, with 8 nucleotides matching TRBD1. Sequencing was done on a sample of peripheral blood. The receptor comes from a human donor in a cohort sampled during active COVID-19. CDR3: CASSSRGTGGSPLHF. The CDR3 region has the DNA TGTGCCAGCAGCTCCCGTGGGACAGGCGGTTCACCCCTCCACTTT.